The 22 T cell receptor beta chains reported below all come from one sample, sequenced in a study of regulatory T cells in long-lasting Graves disease. The time point denotes: newly diagnosed GD, antithyroid drugs for less than 3 months. RNA extracted from PBMCs served as the sequencing template. Arm-PCR of CDR3 regions and iRepertoire HTBI primers were the basis on which TCR beta libraries were built. TCRdb passed the multiplex PCR reads through MiXCR, listing each CDR3 protein once. Of approximately 310,000 distinct CDR3 sequences in the sample, approximately 20% were seen once. The sequencing here drew on peripheral blood mononuclear cells (PBMCs), taken at new diagnosis, from a patient treated with antithyroid drugs. These receptors were collected from a female donor with Graves disease.

The V and J genes are TRBV7-9 and TRBJ2-1, with D hard to call. The CDR3 loop spans 12 amino acids. Germline V gives CDR1 SEHNR, CDR2 FQNEAQ (reference sequence). Trimming took off 1 base at V and 9 bases at J, with 7 bases between the two ends. CDR3 sequence reads: CASSLVLSEQFF. CDR3 nucleotides: TGTGCCAGCAGCTTAGTTCTGTCTGAGCAGTTCTTC.

The gene calls are TRBV6-2 or TRBV6-3 and TRBJ2-1, with 12 bases fitting TRBD2. The CDR3 length is 15 residues. Per the germline V gene, CDR1 is MNHEY and CDR2 is SVGEGT. Losses at the gene ends were 2 bases for V and 6 bases for J; bases not matched to a gene: 2. DNA for the CDR3: TGTGCCAGCAGTTACCGGACTAGCGGGACCAATGAGCAGTTCTTC. Translation: CASSYRTSGTNEQFF.

V is TRBV5-1 and J is TRBJ2-5; the D is unclear. The germline V and J ends were trimmed by 4 bases and 3 bases, with 7 bases remaining between them. Germline CDR1 reads SGHRS; CDR2 reads YFSETQ. The CDR3 runs 12 residues. The CDR3 DNA reads TGCGCCAGCAGCGTAGGGAAAGAGACCCAGTACTTC. Its protein product is CASSVGKETQYF. The full variable domain, its missing parts supplied by reference TRBV5-1 and TRBJ2-5, is KAGVTQTPRYLIKTRGQQVTLSCSPISGHRSVSWYQQTPGQGLQFLFEYFSETQRNKGNFPGRFSGRQFSNSRSEMNVSTLELGDSALYLCASSVGKETQYFGPGTRLLVL.

This clonotype occurred many times. The chain combines TRBV28 with TRBJ1-5; D may be TRBD1 (5 bases). The germline V gene has CDR1 MDHEN and CDR2 SYDVKM. V lost 6 bases and J lost 9, with 24 bases in between. The CDR3 sequence is 16 residues long. The CDR3 nucleotides are TGTGCCAGCAGGAGCAGGGCCGGCGGGTTTAGTCGGCCCCAGCATTTT. As protein: CASRSRAGGFSRPQHF.

This clonotype has a count of ten or more. The chain combines TRBV12-3 or TRBV12-4 with TRBJ2-7, with D maybe TRBD1 (5 bases). The CDR3 loop spans 15 amino acids. The ends were cut back, 3 bases at V and 4 bases at J, with 16 bases in the middle. As DNA, the CDR3 is TGTGCCAGCAGTTTGGGGCAGGCTGGGATATACGAGCAGTACTTC. Amino acid sequence: CASSLGQAGIYEQYF.

V and J are TRBV27 and TRBJ2-3; TRBD2 agrees at 11 bases. Germline trimming cut 6 bases from V and 5 bases from J; bases unmatched to any gene: 13. The V gene's germline CDR1 is MNHEY and CDR2 SMNVEV (reference sequence). The CDR3 runs to 17 residues. The CDR3 region is CASRKRPGLAGLDTQYF. The CDR3 bases are TGTGCCAGCAGAAAAAGACCCGGACTAGCGGGTTTAGATACGCAGTATTTT.

This clonotype was observed at least ten times. V is TRBV11-3 and J is TRBJ2-3; D remains ambiguous. The germline gives CDR1 SGHNT, CDR2 YENEEA. Trimming removed 1 base from V and 4 bases from J, with 12 bases in between. There are 15 residues in the CDR3. CDR3 sequence: CASSLAGQYPDTQYF. In DNA, the CDR3 is TGTGCCAGCAGCTTAGCGGGCCAGTACCCAGATACGCAGTATTTT.

This clonotype was counted at least ten times. The gene calls are TRBV2 and TRBJ1-2; 10 bases fit TRBD1. Germline V gene sequence: CDR1 SNHLY, CDR2 FYNNEI. CDR3 length equals 14 residues. The ends lost 5 bases at V and 4 bases at J; junction bases unmatched: 4. CDR3 residues: CASSLGTGVYGYTF. As DNA, the CDR3 is TGTGCCAGCAGTTTAGGGACAGGGGTCTATGGCTACACCTTC.

The sample holds many counts of this clonotype. V gene TRBV12-3 or TRBV12-4 combines with J gene TRBJ2-3; 11 bases match TRBD2. This CDR3 spans 17 amino acids. V was clipped by 6 bases and J by 4 bases; unmatched bases: 12. The chain's CDR3 is CASSPGSGRARADTQYF. CDR3 in DNA: TGTGCCAGCAGCCCTGGTAGCGGGAGGGCCCGTGCAGATACGCAGTATTTT.

This clonotype has a count of ten or more. The chain couples TRBV6-5 to TRBJ2-7; D unresolved. Trimming shortened V by 0 bases and J by 4 bases, and 10 bases separated the two germline ends. Germline V CDR1 and CDR2: MNHEY, SVGAGI. CDR3 length: 14 residues. CDR3 sequence (DNA): TGTGCCAGCAGTTACTCTGGGGTATCGTACGAGCAGTACTTC. As protein: CASSYSGVSYEQYF.

This clonotype was recorded at least ten times. This chain links TRBV9 with TRBJ1-1; D is uncertain. Per the germline V gene, CDR1 is SGDLS and CDR2 is YYNGEE. Trimming removed 1 base at V and 0 bases at J, with 7 bases between. CDR3 size: 14 residues. DNA of the CDR3: TGTGCCAGCAGCGTAAGTGGCATGAACACTGAAGCTTTCTTT. This translates into CASSVSGMNTEAFF.

V gene TRBV7-3 combines with J gene TRBJ2-5; 12 nucleotides match TRBD2. V was pared by 5 bases and J by 7 bases, with 8 bases of the junction left unmatched. This CDR3 has 15 residues. Germline CDR1 is SGHTA and CDR2 is FQGTGA. CDR3 coding DNA: TGTGCCAGCAGCCCCTCTAGCGGGAGGGCCGGGACCCAGTACTTC. This codes for CASSPSSGRAGTQYF.

As regards this clonotype: A much bigger clone sits one base away, suggesting this may be a read error. The chain has TRBV20-1 and TRBJ2-5, with D maybe TRBD2 (6 bases). The germline gives CDR1 DFQATT, CDR2 SNEGSKA (reference sequence). The CDR3 runs to 19 residues. Trimming removed 6 bases from V and 1 base from J, with 30 bases in between. Here the CDR3 DNA reads TGCAGTGCCTTAGTAGGGCGCCCCATGGTTAGCGGTATCCAAGAGACCCAGTACTTC. Protein sequence: CSALVGRPMVSGIQETQYF.

This clonotype has ten or more counts. In nucleotides, the CDR3 is TGCGCCAGCAGCGGACTCAGCGGGAGGGCGGGCTCCTACAATGAGCAGTTCTTC. This codes for CASSGLSGRAGSYNEQFF. The V gene is TRBV10-2, the J gene TRBJ2-1; the match to TRBD2 covers 10 bases. CDR1 is WSHSY, CDR2 SAAADI, per germline. The CDR3 has 18 residues. With V trimmed by 6 bases and J by 0 bases, 11 bases remained unmatched.

On this clonotype itself: Just one base apart from a much larger clone, this may be a read error. CDR3 DNA: TGTGCCAGCAGCTGGAGGCTCGAGGACACGCAGTATTTT. Encoded protein: CASSWRLEDTQYF. The V call is TRBV11-3, the J call TRBJ2-3, with D possibly TRBD2 on 5 matching bases. The length of the CDR3 is 13 residues. The germline gives CDR1 SGHNT, CDR2 YENEEA. V was clipped by 4 bases and J by 9 bases, with 14 bases between them.

This clonotype was observed at least ten times. The chain combines TRBV6-4 with TRBJ2-1, with TRBD2 matching 8 bases. Germline-derived CDR1 and CDR2 are MRHNA and SNTAGT. The CDR3 spans 17 residues. J was trimmed by 4 bases and V by 4 bases; bases with no gene match: 12. The CDR3 sequence is CASSASGAGGRYNEQFF. The CDR3, as DNA: TGTGCCAGCAGTGCCTCAGGGGCGGGGGGCCGGTACAATGAGCAGTTCTTC.

This clonotype was detected ten times or more. The chain links TRBV28 to TRBJ2-7; 14 bases fit TRBD2. Germline V gene lookup returns CDR1 MDHEN and CDR2 SYDVKM. Germline trimming cut 5 bases from V and 5 bases from J; bases unmatched to any gene: 5. This CDR3 comprises 15 residues. DNA for the CDR3: TGTGCCAGCAGTCAGGGACTAGCGGGAGTGAACGAGCAGTACTTC. This encodes CASSQGLAGVNEQYF.

The sample holds a few counts of this clonotype. The rearrangement uses TRBV20-1 and TRBJ2-1, with D possibly matching TRBD1 (5 bases). V dropped 8 bases and J dropped 0 bases, with 14 bases sitting between them. The V gene's germline CDR1 is DFQATT and CDR2 SNEGSKA (reference sequence). The CDR3 has 14 amino acids. CDR3 residues: CSSRTFSSYNEQFF. The CDR3 nucleotides read TGCAGTAGCCGGACATTTAGCTCCTACAATGAGCAGTTCTTC.

V and J are TRBV28 and TRBJ2-7, with D possibly matching TRBD2 (5 bases). V lost 6 bases and J 4 bases, leaving 13 bases between the germline ends. CDR1 and CDR2 from the germline V gene are MDHEN and SYDVKM. This CDR3 is 13 amino acids long. CDR3 sequence reads: CASRVAGSYEQYF. CDR3 DNA sequence: TGTGCCAGCAGGGTTGCGGGTTCTTACGAGCAGTACTTC.

Note on this clonotype: Its ends do not fully match the called genes, so a read error is possible. This sequence joins TRBV27 and TRBJ2-2; no clear D gene. In germline, CDR1 is MNHEY, CDR2 SMNVEV (reference sequence). This CDR3 region has 16 residues. CDR3 amino acids: CTSSLSGTANTGELFF. Here the CDR3 DNA reads TGTACCAGCAGTTTATCGGGCACAGCGAACACCGGGGAGCTGTTTTTT.

The rearrangement uses TRBV7-9 and TRBJ2-5, with 8 bases aligning to TRBD2. The CDR3 runs to 15 residues. The V segment lost 6 bases and the J segment 1 base; nucleotides outside the gene matches: 7. Germline CDR1 SEHNR, CDR2 FQNEAQ (reference sequence). The chain's CDR3 is CASRPSGGVQETQYF. Here the CDR3 DNA reads TGTGCCAGCAGACCGTCGGGAGGGGTCCAAGAGACCCAGTACTTC.

This clonotype was detected ten times or more. The genes are TRBV18 and TRBJ2-3; TRBD1 might be the D (5 bases). CDR3 size: 12 residues. V gave up 9 bases and J gave up 6 bases, with 13 bases separating them. Germline values: CDR1 KGHSH, CDR2 LQKENI. CDR3 DNA sequence: TGTGCCAGTCGACAGACCACGGATACGCAGTATTTT. Protein sequence: CASRQTTDTQYF.